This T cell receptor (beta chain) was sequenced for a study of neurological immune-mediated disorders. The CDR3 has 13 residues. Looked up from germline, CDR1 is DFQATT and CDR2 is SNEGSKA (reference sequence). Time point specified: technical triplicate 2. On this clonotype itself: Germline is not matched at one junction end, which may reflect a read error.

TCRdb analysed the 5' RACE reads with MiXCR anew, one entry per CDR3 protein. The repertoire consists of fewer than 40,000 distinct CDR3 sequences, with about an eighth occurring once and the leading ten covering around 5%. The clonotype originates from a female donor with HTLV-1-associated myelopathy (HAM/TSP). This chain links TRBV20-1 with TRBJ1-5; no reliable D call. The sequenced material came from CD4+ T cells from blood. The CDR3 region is CSATRSLNHPQHF. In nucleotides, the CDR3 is TGCAGTGCTACCCGGTCCCTAAATCATCCCCAGCATTTT.